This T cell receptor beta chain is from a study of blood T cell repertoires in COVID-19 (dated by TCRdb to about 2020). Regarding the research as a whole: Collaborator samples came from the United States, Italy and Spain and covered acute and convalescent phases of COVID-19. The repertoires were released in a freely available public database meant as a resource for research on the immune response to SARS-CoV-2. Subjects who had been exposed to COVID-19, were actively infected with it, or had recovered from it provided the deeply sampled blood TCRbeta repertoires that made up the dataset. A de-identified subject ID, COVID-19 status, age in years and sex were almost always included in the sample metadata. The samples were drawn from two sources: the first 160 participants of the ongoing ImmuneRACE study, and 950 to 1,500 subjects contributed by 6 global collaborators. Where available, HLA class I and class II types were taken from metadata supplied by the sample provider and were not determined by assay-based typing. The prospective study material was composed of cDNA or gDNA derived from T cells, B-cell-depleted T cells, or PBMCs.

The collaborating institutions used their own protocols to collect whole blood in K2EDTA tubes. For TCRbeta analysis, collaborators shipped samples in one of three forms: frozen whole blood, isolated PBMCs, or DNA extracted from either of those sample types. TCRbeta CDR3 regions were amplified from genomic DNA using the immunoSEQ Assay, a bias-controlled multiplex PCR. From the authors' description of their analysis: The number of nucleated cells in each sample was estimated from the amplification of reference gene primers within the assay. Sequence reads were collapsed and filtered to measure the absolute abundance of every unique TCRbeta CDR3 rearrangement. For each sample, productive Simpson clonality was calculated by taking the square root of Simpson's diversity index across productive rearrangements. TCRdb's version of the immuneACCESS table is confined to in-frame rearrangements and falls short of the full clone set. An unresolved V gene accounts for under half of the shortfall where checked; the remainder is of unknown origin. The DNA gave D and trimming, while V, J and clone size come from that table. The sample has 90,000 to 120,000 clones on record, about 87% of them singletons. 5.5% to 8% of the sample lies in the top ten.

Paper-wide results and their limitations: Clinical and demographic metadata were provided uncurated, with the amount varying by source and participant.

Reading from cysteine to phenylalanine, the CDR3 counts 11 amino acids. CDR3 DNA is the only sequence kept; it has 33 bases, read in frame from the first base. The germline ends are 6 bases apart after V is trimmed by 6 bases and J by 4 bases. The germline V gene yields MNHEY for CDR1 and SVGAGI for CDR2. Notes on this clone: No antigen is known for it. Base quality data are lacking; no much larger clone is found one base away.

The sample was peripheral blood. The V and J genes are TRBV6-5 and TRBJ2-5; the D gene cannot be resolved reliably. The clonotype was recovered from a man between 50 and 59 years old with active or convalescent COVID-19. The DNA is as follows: TGTGCCAGCAGCTATGGAGAGACCCAGTACTTC. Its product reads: CASSYGETQYF.